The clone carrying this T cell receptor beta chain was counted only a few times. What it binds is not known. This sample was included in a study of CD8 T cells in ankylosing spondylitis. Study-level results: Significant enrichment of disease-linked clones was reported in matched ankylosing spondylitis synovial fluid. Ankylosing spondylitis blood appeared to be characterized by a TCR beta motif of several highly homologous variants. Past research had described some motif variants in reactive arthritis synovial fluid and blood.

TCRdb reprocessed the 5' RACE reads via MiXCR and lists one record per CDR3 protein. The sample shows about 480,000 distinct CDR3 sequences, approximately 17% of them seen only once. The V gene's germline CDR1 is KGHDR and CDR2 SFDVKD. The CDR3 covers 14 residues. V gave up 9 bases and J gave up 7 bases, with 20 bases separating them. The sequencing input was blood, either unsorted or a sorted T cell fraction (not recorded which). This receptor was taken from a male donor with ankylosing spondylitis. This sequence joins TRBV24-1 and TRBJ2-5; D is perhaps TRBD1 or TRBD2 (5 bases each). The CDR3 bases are TGTGCCACCCAAGGTCCGTGGCAGGGAGCGACCCAGTACTTC. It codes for CATQGPWQGATQYF.